These 27 T cell receptor beta chains were all obtained from the same sample, sequenced in a study of Ad26.COV2.S vaccination and SARS-CoV-2 variants. Assay: immunoSEQ multiplex PCR; the TCRdb copy retains only in-frame clones and omits some. The sample lists roughly 400,000 clones, around 89% seen once, with about 1.9% in the top ten. Treatment denoted: roughly 18 received Ad26.COV2.S at low or high dose, single or two shots; roughly five received placebo; per-sample allocation not given. Day 63 following the first vaccine or placebo injection was when the samples were taken. Here the sequenced sample was peripheral blood, taken in a trial of Ad26.COV2.S vaccine versus placebo. Receptor source: a person aged 18-60 years who received the Ad26.COV2.S COVID-19 vaccine or a placebo.

The rearrangement uses TRBV7-8 and TRBJ2-5; perhaps TRBD1 as D (5 bases). From germline, CDR1 is SGHVS and CDR2 FQNEAQ. The germline V and J ends were trimmed by 4 bases and 4 bases, with 10 bases remaining between them. This CDR3 is built from 13 residues. The CDR3 loop is CASSYRSSETQYF. The CDR3 nucleotides are TGTGCCAGCAGCTACAGGAGTTCAGAGACCCAGTACTTC.

This sequence joins TRBV7-9 and TRBJ2-7; 10 bases agree with TRBD2. Trimming at V came to 4 bases and at J to 2 bases, leaving 5 bases not matched to a gene. The CDR3 covers 15 residues. Germline V lookup: CDR1 SEHNR, CDR2 FQNEAQ (reference sequence). The CDR3 protein is CASSSRTSGPYEQYF. The DNA for the CDR3 is TGTGCCAGCAGCTCCCGGACTAGCGGACCCTACGAGCAGTACTTC. Based on the CDR3 plus reference TRBV7-9 and TRBJ2-7, the full variable domain is DTGVSQNPRHKITKRGQNVTFRCDPISEHNRLYWYRQTLGQGPEFLTYFQNEAQLEKSRLLSDRFSAERPKGSFSTLEIQRTEQGDSAMYLCASSSRTSGPYEQYFGPGTRLTVT.

The chain carries TRBV28 and TRBJ1-4; TRBD1 matches 11 bases. After removal of 3 bases from V and 2 bases from J, the junction contained 2 bases not matched to a gene. Per germline, CDR1 MDHEN and CDR2 SYDVKM. The CDR3 runs to 16 residues. The CDR3 sequence is CASSLDRGLTNEKLFF. In nucleotides, the CDR3 is TGTGCCAGCAGTTTGGACAGGGGGCTGACTAATGAAAAACTGTTTTTT.

V gene TRBV2 combines with J gene TRBJ2-3, with D unclear. CDR1 SNHLY and CDR2 FYNNEI come from the germline V gene. This CDR3 contains 12 residues. V was pared by 3 bases and J by 4 bases, with 5 bases between. The chain's CDR3 is CASSDAADTQYF. CDR3 bases: TGTGCCAGCAGTGACGCTGCAGATACGCAGTATTTT.

V gene TRBV10-3 combines with J gene TRBJ1-1; 10 positions agree with TRBD1. The CDR3 totals 14 residues. Germline V lookup: CDR1 ENHRY, CDR2 SYGVKD. After removal of 6 bases from V and 7 bases from J, the junction contained 8 bases not matched to a gene. This CDR3 reads CAIRMGQGRGEAFF. As DNA, the CDR3 is TGTGCCATCAGAATGGGACAGGGGAGAGGTGAAGCTTTCTTT.

Written as DNA, the CDR3 is TGTGCCAGTAGTGTCCCCGGATCTTTCGAGCAGTACTTC. Its protein is CASSVPGSFEQYF. The V call is TRBV19, the J call TRBJ2-7; no clear D gene. This CDR3 comprises 13 residues. V dropped 5 bases and J dropped 6 bases, with 14 bases sitting between them. The germline gives CDR1 LNHDA, CDR2 SQIVND (reference sequence).

V gene TRBV4-1 combines with J gene TRBJ2-7; 10 bases map to TRBD2. The CDR3 is 14 residues long. Looked up from germline, CDR1 is MGHRA and CDR2 is YSYEKL. The V gene end was trimmed by 5 bases and the J gene end by 3 bases; junction bases not matched to a gene: 4. CDR3 bases: TGCGCCAGCAGCTTTCAGCGGGAGGGCTACGAGCAGTACTTC. Translating gives CASSFQREGYEQYF.

V gene TRBV5-5 combines with J gene TRBJ2-1, with 13 bases identical to TRBD2. From germline, CDR1 is SGHKS and CDR2 YYEKEE (reference sequence). V shed 2 bases and J 9 bases; nucleotides not matched to a gene: 8. The CDR3 is 16 amino acids. The CDR3 here is CASSLRLAGGRGEQFF. As DNA, the CDR3 is TGTGCCAGCAGCTTACGACTAGCGGGAGGCCGGGGTGAGCAGTTCTTC.

This chain uses TRBV28 with TRBJ2-7, with unresolved D. The V gene's germline CDR1 is MDHEN and CDR2 SYDVKM. This CDR3 has 12 residues. The V end lost 3 bases, the J end lost 3 bases, and 6 bases lay between the germline ends. CDR3 coding DNA: TGTGCCAGCAGTTTGGGCGTCTACGAGCAGTACTTC. It is translated as CASSLGVYEQYF.

This chain links TRBV9 with TRBJ2-1; possible D gene TRBD2, 6 bases. V lost 5 bases and J lost 6, with 18 bases in between. This CDR3 contains 15 residues. Germline CDR1 is SGDLS and CDR2 is YYNGEE. The CDR3 region has the DNA TGTGCCAGCAGAGCGGGCCCCCGTCGGGGCAATGAGCAGTTCTTC. Its protein product is CASRAGPRRGNEQFF.

This clone was detected only once. The V gene is TRBV7-2, the J gene TRBJ2-1; TRBD2 matches 10 bases. The V gene's germline CDR1 is SGHTA and CDR2 FQGNSA. This CDR3 has 14 amino acids. Trimming took 7 bases from V and 9 from J; bases not matched to a gene: 9. CDR3 bases: TGTGCCAGCATCAATAGCGGGAGGCCGGGTGAGCAGTTCTTC. It is translated as CASINSGRPGEQFF.

The chain carries TRBV4-2 and TRBJ2-7; 11 positions agree with TRBD2. CDR1 LGHNA and CDR2 YNFKEQ come from the germline V gene. The CDR3 runs to 18 residues. Trimming removed 0 bases from V and 2 bases from J; junction bases left unmatched: 9. CDR3 coding DNA: TGTGCCAGCAGCCAAGACGAGAAACTAGCGGGAGTAACCTACGAGCAGTACTTC. Its translation is CASSQDEKLAGVTYEQYF.

The rearrangement uses TRBV4-1 and TRBJ1-6, with D unclear. Germline CDR1 MGHRA, CDR2 YSYEKL. Trimming left V 1 base short and J 0 bases short, with 4 bases between. This CDR3 is 15 amino acids long. The CDR3 loop reads CASSQGSSYNSPLHF. The CDR3, as DNA: TGCGCCAGCAGCCAAGGGAGCTCCTATAATTCACCCCTCCACTTT.

The genes are TRBV3-1 (or the pseudogene TRBV3-2) and TRBJ1-1, with D possibly being TRBD1 (5 bases). The CDR3 totals 14 residues. In germline, CDR1 is LGHDT, CDR2 YNNKEL (reference sequence). Deletions cut 6 bases from V and 0 bases from J, with 11 bases between. The CDR3 reads CASRPQGLNTEAFF. The DNA for the CDR3 is TGTGCCAGCAGGCCCCAGGGATTGAACACTGAAGCTTTCTTT.

The V and J genes are TRBV29-1 and TRBJ2-3, with D possibly TRBD1 on 5 matching bases. Germline V CDR1 and CDR2: SQVTM, ANQGSEA. The CDR3 has 14 residues. V shed 3 bases and J shed 2 bases, with 12 bases lying between them. CDR3 in DNA: TGCAGCGTTGATCCGCAGGGAATCACAGATACGCAGTATTTT. Translating it yields CSVDPQGITDTQYF.

This chain uses TRBV24-1 with TRBJ2-1; D tentatively fits TRBD1 or TRBD2 (5 bases each). The CDR3 is 13 amino acids. Trimming pared 3 bases from V and 11 bases from J, leaving 13 bases between. Germline values: CDR1 KGHDR, CDR2 SFDVKD. The CDR3 loop is CATSDGASGKQFF. CDR3 nucleotide sequence: TGTGCCACCAGTGATGGGGCGAGCGGTAAGCAGTTCTTC.

Regarding this clone: Other nucleotide sequences from this sample produce the same CDR3. The CDR3 region has the DNA TGTGCCAGCAGTTCCCCACAGGGGGGCGGCGAGACCCAGTACTTC. It is translated as CASSSPQGGGETQYF. The chain joins TRBV27 to TRBJ2-5; 8 bases agree with TRBD1. This CDR3 contains 15 residues. V lost 4 bases, J lost 5 bases, and 9 bases stayed unmatched. The germline V gene has CDR1 MNHEY and CDR2 SMNVEV (reference sequence).

This chain uses TRBV9 with TRBJ2-4; 8 bases agree with TRBD2. In germline, CDR1 is SGDLS, CDR2 YYNGEE. This CDR3 region has 13 residues. Trimming at V came to 4 bases and at J to 9 bases, leaving 6 bases not matched to a gene. CDR3: CASSREGEGIQYF. The CDR3 coding sequence is TGTGCCAGCAGCCGGGAGGGGGAGGGCATTCAGTACTTC.

The chain joins TRBV5-4 to TRBJ1-2; no clear D. Germline V gene lookup returns CDR1 SGHNT and CDR2 YYREEE (reference sequence). V lost 3 bases, J lost 6 bases, and 15 bases lay in between. This CDR3 has 14 amino acids. The CDR3 DNA sequence: TGTGCCAGCAGCTCGGACGGACCAGGCCATGGCTACACCTTC. Translation: CASSSDGPGHGYTF. The full variable domain, completed using reference TRBV5-4 and TRBJ1-2, is ETGVTQSPTHLIKTRGQQVTLRCSSQSGHNTVSWYQQALGQGPQFIFQYYREEENGRGNFPPRFSGLQFPNYSSELNVNALELDDSALYLCASSSDGPGHGYTFGSGTRLTVV.

The chain employs TRBV10-3 and TRBJ2-7, with 7 bases aligning to TRBD2. The CDR3 has 13 residues. Germline V lookup: CDR1 ENHRY, CDR2 SYGVKD. V lost 2 bases to trimming and J lost 6 bases; unmatched junction nucleotides: 4. The CDR3 coding sequence is TGTGCCATCAGTGAGGGGACTACTCTCGAGCAGTACTTC. It yields the protein CAISEGTTLEQYF.

The chain joins TRBV5-5 to TRBJ2-2; D is unclear. Germline CDR1 SGHKS, CDR2 YYEKEE (reference sequence). Trimming stripped 3 bases from V and 1 base from J, with 19 bases between. The CDR3 is 18 amino acids. CDR3 sequence reads: CASSSSVPSRMNTGELFF. The CDR3 nucleotides read TGTGCCAGCAGCTCCAGCGTACCGTCCAGGATGAACACCGGGGAGCTGTTTTTT. The full variable domain, in which reference TRBV5-5 and TRBJ2-2 provide the parts outside the CDR3, is DAGVTQSPTHLIKTRGQQVTLRCSPISGHKSVSWYQQVLGQGPQFIFQYYEKEERGRGNFPDRFSARQFPNYSSELNVNALLLGDSALYLCASSSSVPSRMNTGELFFGEGSRLTVL.

This chain connects TRBV28 to TRBJ2-7; D gene ambiguous. V was shortened by 3 bases and J by 9 bases, with 12 bases between the two germline ends. This CDR3 region has 12 residues. Germline V lookup: CDR1 MDHEN, CDR2 SYDVKM. This chain's CDR3 is CASSFPKAGQYF. The CDR3 bases are TGTGCCAGCAGTTTTCCTAAGGCCGGGCAGTACTTC.

J is TRBJ2-5 and V is TRBV13, with TRBD2 matching 12 bases. This CDR3 region has 19 residues. Germline CDR1 is PRHDT and CDR2 is FYEKMQ (reference sequence). The ends lost 5 bases at V and 7 bases at J; junction bases unmatched: 20. CDR3 in DNA: TGTGCCAGCAGCACAAAGGGGTGGACTAGCGGGGCGACACGGGGGACCCAGTACTTC. Its protein is CASSTKGWTSGATRGTQYF.

The chain links TRBV27 to TRBJ1-1, with TRBD1 as a possible D gene (6 bases). CDR3 length: 15 residues. The germline V and J ends were trimmed by 9 bases and 0 bases, with 17 bases remaining between them. Looked up from germline, CDR1 is MNHEY and CDR2 is SMNVEV (reference sequence). CDR3 in DNA: TGTGCCAGTCGCCTCAGGACAGACATGAACACTGAAGCTTTCTTT. Its translation: CASRLRTDMNTEAFF.

The CDR3: CASSQEGGLNTEAFF. The DNA of the CDR3 is TGTGCCAGCAGCCAAGAGGGAGGCTTGAACACTGAAGCTTTCTTT. The rearrangement links TRBV4-2 to TRBJ1-1; no firm D call. The CDR3 is 15 amino acids. Per the germline V gene, CDR1 is LGHNA and CDR2 is YNFKEQ. Trimming stripped 0 bases from V and 0 bases from J, with 8 bases between.

Remarks on this clone: The sample carries other DNA sequences with the same CDR3. The rearrangement links TRBV4-1 to TRBJ2-5; 11 nucleotides line up with TRBD2. The CDR3 loop spans 15 amino acids. With 4 bases clipped from V and 2 bases from J, the junction kept 3 bases outside the gene matches. Germline CDR1 MGHRA, CDR2 YSYEKL. Written as DNA, the CDR3 is TGCGCCAGCAGCCGAGGGACTAGCGGACAAGAGACCCAGTACTTC. It translates to CASSRGTSGQETQYF.

V gene TRBV6-2 or TRBV6-3 combines with J gene TRBJ1-2; 7 bases align to TRBD1. CDR3 length: 19 residues. From germline, CDR1 is MNHEY and CDR2 SVGEGT. V lost 2 bases and J lost 4; bases outside the gene matches: 19. The CDR3 loop is CASSYPERDSVPQGYGYTF. The DNA for the CDR3 is TGTGCCAGCAGTTACCCTGAACGGGACAGCGTACCTCAGGGCTATGGCTACACCTTC.